This T cell receptor beta chain was captured in a study of neoadjuvant anti-PD-1 for oral cavity cancer. Study as a whole: Non-progressing patients received a fourth nivolumab dose near day 43, then surgery on days 50-56.

This clone was seen a few times. The assay was immunoSEQ multiplex PCR, and TCRdb's table has in-frame clones only and misses some. The sample contains about 15,000 clones, around 60% of which appear only once. CDR3 length: 14 amino acids. V lost 6 bases and J lost 6, with 15 bases in between. The germline V gene has CDR1 MNHNS and CDR2 SASEGT. Sequenced material: PBMCs, taken before nivolumab (anti-PD-1) treatment. The TCR was taken from a person aged 35 to 85 with oral cavity squamous cell carcinoma. J is TRBJ1-5 and V is TRBV6-1; tentative D call: TRBD1 (6 bases). In nucleotides, the CDR3 is TGTGCCAGCAGACTTACAGGGCCGGTTCAGCCCCAGCATTTT. This gives the protein CASRLTGPVQPQHF.